The clone carrying this T cell receptor beta chain has more than one count but fewer than ten. Its specificity is not known. This sample was taken from a study of T cells in Graves' hyperthyroidism and ophthalmopathy. Overall study: Before any treatment, at initial diagnosis, peripheral blood was collected.

Uncontrolled infections, other autoimmune diseases, pregnancy or lactation led to exclusion of patients. RNA transcripts served as the template for amplifying TCR beta CDR3 regions. The study used the HTBI primer set for a first-round RT-PCR of the TCR CDR3. TCRdb passed the multiplex PCR reads through MiXCR, listing each CDR3 protein once. Of 300,000 to 500,000 distinct CDR3 sequences listed, about an eighth are singletons. Study findings and constraints: In validation, the model predicted ophthalmopathy. These predictions came a median about 6.2 months before onset.

This clonotype was sampled from a man over 45 with Graves' ophthalmopathy. The sequenced sample consisted of blood.

The CDR3 sequence: CATSRGPEETQYF. The CDR3 region has the DNA TGTGCCACCAGCAGAGGACCGGAAGAGACCCAGTACTTC. The rearrangement uses TRBV15 and TRBJ2-5; the D is unclear. V was cut by 1 base and J by 3 bases, with 6 bases left in between. Germline V gene lookup returns CDR1 LNHNV and CDR2 YYDKDF (reference sequence). The CDR3 spans 13 residues.